These T cell receptor beta chains were read from a single sample in a study of cytomegalovirus exposure and HLA in healthy donors. Some clones are missing from TCRdb's copy, which holds only in-frame ones; the method was immunoSEQ multiplex PCR. The sample includes 150,000 to 200,000 clones. Sequencing used PBMCs. Receptors were obtained from a man in his thirties or forties in good health and CMV-seronegative. Each CDR3 is given with its conserved first and last residue. The D gene is left open where the match is weak.

V,J,length,D,DNA,CDR3
TRBV28,TRBJ2-7,17,TRBD2,TGTGCCAGCAGTATCCCCGGGACTAGCGGGAGGGCCGGGGAGCAGTACTTC,CASSIPGTSGRAGEQYF
TRBV5-1,TRBJ2-6,17,TRBD1,TGCGCCAGCAGCTTGGGCAGGGGGCCGGGAGGGGCCAACGTCCTGACTTTC,CASSLGRGPGGANVLTF
TRBV10-2,TRBJ1-2,14,NA,TGCGCCAGCAGTGTACAGGGCGGTAACTATGGCTACACCTTC,CASSVQGGNYGYTF
TRBV5-6,TRBJ1-1,12,NA,TGTGCCAGCAGCGGGAGCATTGCTGAAGCTTTCTTT,CASSGSIAEAFF
TRBV29-1,TRBJ2-1,13,TRBD1,TGCAGCTTAGACAGGGTATCCTACAATGAGCAGTTCTTC,CSLDRVSYNEQFF
TRBV6-6,TRBJ1-5,13,NA,TGTGCCAGTGACAGGACTAGCAATCAGCCCCAGCATTTT,CASDRTSNQPQHF
TRBV10-3,TRBJ1-2,16,TRBD1,TGTGCCATCAGTGAGTCGGCGGGACAGGGGGACCATGGCTACACCTTC,CAISESAGQGDHGYTF
TRBV27,TRBJ2-1,19,TRBD1,TGTGCCAGCAGTTTACACGGACAGGGCCGGGCCAGCTCCTACAATGAGCAGTTCTTC,CASSLHGQGRASSYNEQFF
TRBV28,TRBJ2-7,18,TRBD1,TGTGCCAGCAGTTTATGGGGCGGGACAGGCCAGGAGGTCTACGAGCAGTACTTC,CASSLWGGTGQEVYEQYF
TRBV9,TRBJ1-4,16,NA,TGTGCCAGCAGCGTGGGTGAGGGAACGCGAGGGGAAAAACTGTTTTTT,CASSVGEGTRGEKLFF
TRBV7-9,TRBJ2-1,16,TRBD2,TGTGCCAGCAGCTCATTAGCGGGGGGGGAGTACAATGAGCAGTTCTTC,CASSSLAGGEYNEQFF
TRBV11-2,TRBJ2-1,15,TRBD2,TGTGCCAGCAGCCAACTAGCGGGGGGGGTCAATGAGCAGTTCTTC,CASSQLAGGVNEQFF
TRBV25-1,TRBJ1-5,17,NA,TGTGCCAGCAGTGGTTCAGGGGCAGAGGTGGGCAATCAGCCCCAGCATTTT,CASSGSGAEVGNQPQHF
TRBV7-2,TRBJ1-2,14,NA,TGTGCCAGCAGCTTAGAATCCGGAGGCTATGGCTACACCTTC,CASSLESGGYGYTF
TRBV11-3,TRBJ1-1,13,NA,TGTGCCAGCAGCCCGACAGTGGACACTGAAGCTTTCTTT,CASSPTVDTEAFF
TRBV19,TRBJ2-1,12,NA,TGTGCCAGTAGTTACCACATCACTGAGCAGTTCTTC,CASSYHITEQFF
TRBV2,TRBJ1-2,13,NA,TGTGCCAGCAGTCGGGGGGTAGACTATGGCTACACCTTC,CASSRGVDYGYTF
TRBV27,TRBJ1-2,17,NA,TGTGCCAGCAGTCTCTCTGCTGGGGAGGGGTCACACTATGGCTACACCTTC,CASSLSAGEGSHYGYTF
TRBV19,TRBJ1-5,16,NA,TGTGCCAGTAGTCCTCCCCGACAGGTATACAATCAGCCCCAGCATTTT,CASSPPRQVYNQPQHF
TRBV6-4,TRBJ1-2,14,NA,TGTGCCAGCAGTTCAGAGGGCGGGGCCGGGGGCTACACCTTC,CASSSEGGAGGYTF
TRBV4-2,TRBJ2-5,14,NA,TGTGCCAGCAGCCGAAATGCCGCAGAAGAGACCCAGTACTTC,CASSRNAAEETQYF
TRBV18,TRBJ2-3,18,NA,TGTGCCAGCTCACCCGGAACCGGAGGGCCTTTTTTTACAGATACGCAGTATTTT,CASSPGTGGPFFTDTQYF
TRBV28,TRBJ1-2,16,TRBD1,TGTGCCAGCAGTTTCCCCCCGGGGACAGGGGGGTATGGCTACACCTTC,CASSFPPGTGGYGYTF
TRBV6-1,TRBJ1-2,13,NA,TGTGCCAGCTCCTTGACAGGAGACTATGGCTACACCTTC,CASSLTGDYGYTF
TRBV29-1,TRBJ2-5,13,NA,TGCAGCGTACGGACATCCTGGGGAGAGACCCAGTACTTC,CSVRTSWGETQYF
TRBV19,TRBJ2-3,16,TRBD2,TGTGCCAGTAGTACGACTAGCGGACATCACACAGATACGCAGTATTTT,CASSTTSGHHTDTQYF
TRBV5-8,TRBJ2-1,13,NA,TGTGCCAGCAGCCAACAGGTAAACAATGAGCAGTTCTTC,CASSQQVNNEQFF
TRBV7-9,TRBJ2-3,12,NA,TGTGCCAGCAGCAGGGAGTCAGATACGCAGTATTTT,CASSRESDTQYF
TRBV4-3,TRBJ1-5,14,NA,TGCGCCAGCAGCCTCCGACAGGGCAATCAGCCCCAGCATTTT,CASSLRQGNQPQHF
TRBV30,TRBJ2-6,14,NA,TGTGCCTGGAGTCCGGGCTCTGGGGCCAACGTCCTGACTTTC,CAWSPGSGANVLTF
TRBV5-1,TRBJ2-7,14,TRBD2,TGCGCCAGCAAAACTAGCGCGAGCTCCTACGAGCAGTACTTC,CASKTSASSYEQYF
TRBV2,TRBJ2-4,13,NA,TGTGCCAGCAGTGACCCGGACTATAACATTCAGTACTTC,CASSDPDYNIQYF
TRBV19,TRBJ2-5,12,NA,TGTGCCAGTAACAGGTCCCCGGAGACCCAGTACTTC,CASNRSPETQYF
TRBV11-3,TRBJ2-3,14,TRBD2,TGTGCCAGCCAGCCGCGGGAGTCTTCGTCTGCGCAGTATTTT,CASQPRESSSAQYF
TRBV28,TRBJ1-1,13,NA,TGTGCCTACCGGAGGGCAAGGACCACTGAAGCTTTCTTT,CAYRRARTTEAFF
TRBV6-6,TRBJ2-3,12,NA,TGTGCCAGCAGCAACCGGGTCTTAGAGGAGTATTTT,CASSNRVLEEYF
TRBV4-2,TRBJ1-3,15,NA,TGTGCCAGCAGCCCCCCGGGTTCGAGTGGAAACACCATATATTTT,CASSPPGSSGNTIYF
TRBV11-2,TRBJ1-2,13,NA,TGTGCCAGCAGTCCACGGGAGGGATTCGGCTACACCTTC,CASSPREGFGYTF
TRBV10-1,TRBJ2-7,13,TRBD1,TGCGCCAGCAGTTTACAGGGGGCTCAGGAGCAGTACTTC,CASSLQGAQEQYF
TRBV19,TRBJ1-2,12,TRBD1,TGTGCCAGTAGGACAGGGGTCTATGGCTACACCTTC,CASRTGVYGYTF
TRBV15,TRBJ2-2,15,NA,TGTGCCACCAGCGTCAGGGGGGAGAACACCGGGGAGCTGTTTTTT,CATSVRGENTGELFF